The rows below give T cell receptor beta chains drawn from one sample of a study of T-cell reconstitution after alpha-beta-depleted transplantation in children. TCRdb ran MiXCR on the PCR reads and lists one entry per CDR3 protein. The sample consists of a few hundred thousand distinct CDR3 sequences, roughly 17% of them appearing once. The material sequenced was PBMCs, mostly from graft donor cells, taken 360 days after TCRalphabeta/CD19-depleted stem cell transplant. Receptors were obtained from a boy younger than two who had a stem cell transplant for Wiskott-Aldrich syndrome, so the T cells may come from the graft donor. The CDR3 runs from the conserved cysteine through the conserved F or W. Each record gives: CDR3 protein, CDR3 DNA, D gene, J gene, V gene, clone size. A D gene is named only where the DNA matches it firmly. Some rows mark clone size as missing; the rest say once, few, many or name a class of expanded clone.

CAIRAGHFGLTDTQYF TGTGCCATCAGGGCTGGGCACTTCGGACTAACAGATACGCAGTATTTT . TRBJ2-3 TRBV10-3 .
CASSNRQGNIQYF TGTGCCAGCAGCAACCGACAGGGAAACATTCAGTACTTC TRBD1 TRBJ2-4 TRBV7-6 few
CASSQEETQYF TGTGCCAGCAGCCAAGAAGAGACCCAGTACTTC . TRBJ2-5 TRBV3-1 many
CASRRGWDHNEQFF TGTGCCAGCCGGAGAGGTTGGGATCACAATGAGCAGTTCTTC . TRBJ2-1 TRBV6-4 few
CASSLAAGGISEQYF TGCGCCAGCAGCTTGGCGGCGGGAGGAATTTCCGAGCAGTACTTC TRBD2 TRBJ2-7 TRBV5-1 .
CASSFERSYEQYF TGTGCCAGCAGTTTTGAACGCAGCTACGAGCAGTACTTC . TRBJ2-7 TRBV12-3/TRBV12-4 few
CSVRLNTGSYEQYF TGCAGCGTCCGCCTTAATACAGGGTCCTACGAGCAGTACTTC . TRBJ2-7 TRBV29-1 .
CASSEGGTKNIQYF TGCGCCAGCAGTGAAGGGGGAACCAAAAACATTCAGTACTTC . TRBJ2-4 TRBV10-1 many
CASSPGDQRYEQYF TGTGCCAGCAGCCCTGGGGACCAGCGGTACGAGCAGTACTTC . TRBJ2-7 TRBV7-8 few
CASSLGLGRGTGELFF TGTGCCAGCAGCTTAGGACTCGGCCGTGGCACCGGGGAGCTGTTTTTT . TRBJ2-2 TRBV7-9 .
CASSLGDRDAGELFF TGCGCCAGCAGCTTGGGGGACAGGGATGCCGGGGAGCTGTTTTTT TRBD1 TRBJ2-2 TRBV5-1 .
CASSEWTNQPQHF TGTGCCAGCAGTGAATGGACAAATCAGCCCCAGCATTTT . TRBJ1-5 TRBV6-1 few
CASSLTRSSYNEQFF TGCGCCAGCAGCTTGACACGGAGCTCCTACAATGAGCAGTTCTTC . TRBJ2-1 TRBV5-1 few
CATNERTIAYEQYF TGTGCCACCAACGAAAGGACTATCGCCTACGAGCAGTACTTC . TRBJ2-7 TRBV24-1 .
CASSQDRSLGRAQYF TGTGCCAGCAGCCAAGATCGTTCCCTTGGCAGGGCCCAGTACTTC . TRBJ2-5 TRBV14 .
CSARDRSMTQYF TGCAGTGCTAGAGACAGGTCCATGACGCAGTATTTT . TRBJ2-3 TRBV20-1 .
CASSQATGASPLHF TGTGCCAGCAGCCAAGCTACAGGGGCCTCACCCCTCCACTTT TRBD1 TRBJ1-6 TRBV3-1 .
CAWSFLGPKNIQYF TGTGCCTGGAGTTTCCTCGGACCCAAAAACATTCAGTACTTC . TRBJ2-4 TRBV30 few
CSASFRTRNIQYF TGCAGTGCTAGTTTCAGGACCCGAAACATTCAGTACTTC . TRBJ2-4 TRBV20-1 .
CASGLGHGIEQFF TGTGCTAGTGGTTTAGGACACGGGATTGAGCAGTTCTTC . TRBJ2-1 TRBV12-5 .
CASSWDRPETQYF TGCGCCAGCAGCTGGGACAGGCCAGAGACCCAGTACTTC TRBD1 TRBJ2-5 TRBV5-1 .
CASSLLIEQPQHF TGTGCCAGCAGTTTACTGATCGAACAGCCCCAGCATTTT . TRBJ1-5 TRBV28 few
CATSASSGKSSYEQYF TGTGCCACCAGCGCTTCAAGCGGGAAGAGCTCCTACGAGCAGTACTTC TRBD2 TRBJ2-7 TRBV24-1 .
CSARDEGAGANVLTF TGCAGTGCTAGAGACGAGGGGGCTGGGGCCAACGTCCTGACTTTC . TRBJ2-6 TRBV20-1 .
CASSEAQGAEAFF TGTGCCAGCAGTGAAGCGCAGGGGGCCGAAGCTTTCTTT TRBD1 TRBJ1-1 TRBV25-1 .
CSVVWPDNEQFF TGCAGCGTTGTGTGGCCCGACAATGAGCAGTTCTTC . TRBJ2-1 TRBV29-1 .
CASSWRPDQGTQYF TGCGCCAGCAGTTGGAGGCCCGATCAAGGGACCCAGTACTTC . TRBJ2-5 TRBV5-1 .
CASRRQGGRAFF TGTGCCAGCAGACGACAGGGAGGAAGGGCTTTCTTT TRBD1 TRBJ1-1 TRBV12-3/TRBV12-4 many
CASSQTVISYEQYF TGCGCCAGCAGCCAAACGGTAATCTCCTACGAGCAGTACTTC . TRBJ2-7 TRBV4-1 few